The source of this T cell receptor (beta chain) is a study of blood T cell repertoires in COVID-19. Study-level background: Some COVID-19 samples were acute and others convalescent; all came from the United States, Italy and Spain. PBMCs, B-cell-depleted T cells, or T cells were the source of the cDNA or gDNA that made up the material.

V shed 5 bases and J 7 bases; nucleotides not matched to a gene: 8. This CDR3 contains 16 residues. Germline CDR1 SGHAT, CDR2 FQNNGV. In the original processing: By means of reference gene primer amplification, nucleated cell counts were estimated. TCRdb's copy holds only in-frame clones and misses some; the assay was immunoSEQ multiplex PCR. V and J calls and clone size are as listed in that table; D and trimming were resolved from the DNA. The sample has approximately 140,000 clones; over 75% are singletons. V and J are TRBV11-2 and TRBJ2-1; 13 nucleotides line up with TRBD2. The receptor was derived from a man aged 55 to 69 with active or convalescent COVID-19. Sequenced material: peripheral blood. The CDR3 nucleotides read TGTGCCAGCAGCGGCCGGACTAGCGGGAGAGGTAATGAGCAGTTCTTC. Encoded protein: CASSGRTSGRGNEQFF. The variable domain in full, with the rest retrieved from reference TRBV11-2 and TRBJ2-1, is EAGVAQSPRYKIIEKRQSVAFWCNPISGHATLYWYQQILGQGPKLLIQFQNNGVVDDSQLPKDRFSAERLKGVDSTLKIQPAKLEDSAVYLCASSGRTSGRGNEQFFGPGTRLTVL.